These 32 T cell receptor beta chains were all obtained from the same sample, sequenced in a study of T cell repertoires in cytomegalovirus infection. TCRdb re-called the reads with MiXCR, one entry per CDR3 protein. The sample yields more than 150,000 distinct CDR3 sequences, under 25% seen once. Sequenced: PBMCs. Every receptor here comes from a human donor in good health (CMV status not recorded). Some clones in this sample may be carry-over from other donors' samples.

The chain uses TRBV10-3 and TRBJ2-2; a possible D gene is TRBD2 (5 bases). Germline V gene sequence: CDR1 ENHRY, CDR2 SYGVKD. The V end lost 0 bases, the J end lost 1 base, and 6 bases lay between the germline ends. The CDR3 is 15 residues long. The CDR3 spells CAISESGRNTGELFF. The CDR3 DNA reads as TGTGCCATCAGTGAGTCAGGGAGGAACACCGGGGAGCTGTTTTTT.

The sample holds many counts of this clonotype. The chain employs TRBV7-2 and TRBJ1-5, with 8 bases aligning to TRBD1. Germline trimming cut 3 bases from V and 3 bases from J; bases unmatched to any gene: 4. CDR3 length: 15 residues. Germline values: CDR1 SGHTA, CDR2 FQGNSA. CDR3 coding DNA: TGTGCCAGCAGCTTGACAGGGGCGATCAATCAGCCCCAGCATTTT. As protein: CASSLTGAINQPQHF.

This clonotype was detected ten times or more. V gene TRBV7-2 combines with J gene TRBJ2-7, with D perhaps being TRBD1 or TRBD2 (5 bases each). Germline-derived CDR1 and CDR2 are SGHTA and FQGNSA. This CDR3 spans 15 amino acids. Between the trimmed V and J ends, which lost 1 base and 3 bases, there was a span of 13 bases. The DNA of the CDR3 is TGTGCCAGCAGCTTAGGCGCAGGGACGGTCTACGAGCAGTACTTC. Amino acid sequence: CASSLGAGTVYEQYF.

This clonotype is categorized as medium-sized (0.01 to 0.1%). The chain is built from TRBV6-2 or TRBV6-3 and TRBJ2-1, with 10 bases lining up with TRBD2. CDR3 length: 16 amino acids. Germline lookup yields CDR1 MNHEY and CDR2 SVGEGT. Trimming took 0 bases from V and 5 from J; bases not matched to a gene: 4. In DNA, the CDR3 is TGTGCCAGCAGTTACTCTAGCGGGAGGACCCACAATGAGCAGTTCTTC. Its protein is CASSYSSGRTHNEQFF.

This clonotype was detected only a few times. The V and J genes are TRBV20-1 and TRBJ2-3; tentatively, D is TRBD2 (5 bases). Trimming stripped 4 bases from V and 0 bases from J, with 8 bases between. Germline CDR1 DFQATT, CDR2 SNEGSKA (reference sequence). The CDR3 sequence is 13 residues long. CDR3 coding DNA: TGCAGTGCTACCGGGGTTAGCACAGATACGCAGTATTTT. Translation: CSATGVSTDTQYF.

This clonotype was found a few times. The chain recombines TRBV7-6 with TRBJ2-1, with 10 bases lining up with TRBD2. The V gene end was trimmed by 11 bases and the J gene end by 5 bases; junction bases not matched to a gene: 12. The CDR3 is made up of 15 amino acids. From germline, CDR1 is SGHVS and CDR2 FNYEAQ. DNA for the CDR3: TGTGCCGGCCAATCAGCGGGAGGGCCCCACAATGAGCAGTTCTTC. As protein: CAGQSAGGPHNEQFF.

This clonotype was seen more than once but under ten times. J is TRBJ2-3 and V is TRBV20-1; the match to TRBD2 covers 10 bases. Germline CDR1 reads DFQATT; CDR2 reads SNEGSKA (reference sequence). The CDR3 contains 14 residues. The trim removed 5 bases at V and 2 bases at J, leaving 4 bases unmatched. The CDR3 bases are TGCAGTGCTCAACTAGCGGGAAACACAGATACGCAGTATTTT. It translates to CSAQLAGNTDTQYF.

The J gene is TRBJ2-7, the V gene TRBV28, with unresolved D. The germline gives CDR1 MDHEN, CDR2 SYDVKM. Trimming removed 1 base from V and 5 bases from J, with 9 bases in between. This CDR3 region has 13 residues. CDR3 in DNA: TGTGCCAGCAGTTTATTGGTCTTCCACGAGCAGTACTTC. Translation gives CASSLLVFHEQYF.

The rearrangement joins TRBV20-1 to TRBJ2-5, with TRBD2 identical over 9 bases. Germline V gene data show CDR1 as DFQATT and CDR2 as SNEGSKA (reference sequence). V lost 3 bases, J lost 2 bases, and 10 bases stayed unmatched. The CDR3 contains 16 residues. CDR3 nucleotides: TGCAGTGCTAGGCCCCCCCTAGCGGGGACTCAAGAGACCCAGTACTTC. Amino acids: CSARPPLAGTQETQYF.

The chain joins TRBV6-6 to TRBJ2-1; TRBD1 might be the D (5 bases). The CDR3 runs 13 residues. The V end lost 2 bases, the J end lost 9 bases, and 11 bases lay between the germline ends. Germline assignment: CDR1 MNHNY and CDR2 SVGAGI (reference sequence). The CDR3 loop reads CASSYDWTTEQFF. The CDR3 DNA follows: TGTGCCAGCAGTTACGATTGGACAACTGAGCAGTTCTTC.

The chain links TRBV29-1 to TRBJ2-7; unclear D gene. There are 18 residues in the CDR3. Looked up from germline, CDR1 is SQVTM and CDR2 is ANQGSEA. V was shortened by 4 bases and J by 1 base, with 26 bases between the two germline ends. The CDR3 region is CSVVGRRVFGADSYEQYF. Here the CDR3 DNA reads TGCAGCGTTGTCGGTCGACGAGTCTTTGGCGCGGATTCCTACGAGCAGTACTTC.

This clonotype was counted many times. This CDR3 is CASSPANSYEQYF. The CDR3 DNA sequence: TGTGCCAGCAGCCCCGCCAACTCCTACGAGCAGTACTTC. The V and J genes are TRBV7-3 and TRBJ2-7; no firm D call. This CDR3 is built from 13 residues. The V and J ends lost 5 bases and 0 bases respectively, with 8 bases between them. Germline V gene sequence: CDR1 SGHTA, CDR2 FQGTGA.

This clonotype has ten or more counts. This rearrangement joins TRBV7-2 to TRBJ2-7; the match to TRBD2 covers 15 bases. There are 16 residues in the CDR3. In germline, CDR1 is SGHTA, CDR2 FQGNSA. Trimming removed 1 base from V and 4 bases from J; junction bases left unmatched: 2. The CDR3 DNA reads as TGTGCCAGCAGCTTAGTGGGACTAGCGGGAGGTTACGAGCAGTACTTC. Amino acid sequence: CASSLVGLAGGYEQYF.

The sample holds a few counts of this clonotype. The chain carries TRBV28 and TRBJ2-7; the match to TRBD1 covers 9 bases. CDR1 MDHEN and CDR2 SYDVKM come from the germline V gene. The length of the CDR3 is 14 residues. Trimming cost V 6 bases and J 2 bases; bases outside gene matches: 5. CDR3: CASSTGGATYEQYF. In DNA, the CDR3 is TGTGCCAGCAGCACAGGGGGCGCAACCTACGAGCAGTACTTC.

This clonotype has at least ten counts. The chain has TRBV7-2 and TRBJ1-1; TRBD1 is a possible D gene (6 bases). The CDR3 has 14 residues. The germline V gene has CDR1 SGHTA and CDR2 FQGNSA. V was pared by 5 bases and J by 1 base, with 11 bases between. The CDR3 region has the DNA TGTGCCAGCAGCCTTGACAGGTGGAACACTGAAGCTTTCTTT. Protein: CASSLDRWNTEAFF.

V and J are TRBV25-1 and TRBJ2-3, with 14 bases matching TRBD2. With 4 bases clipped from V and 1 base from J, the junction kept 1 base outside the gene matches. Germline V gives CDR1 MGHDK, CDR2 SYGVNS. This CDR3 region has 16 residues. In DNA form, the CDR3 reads TGTGCCAGCAGTGGACTAGCGGGAGGGCGCACAGATACGCAGTATTTT. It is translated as CASSGLAGGRTDTQYF.

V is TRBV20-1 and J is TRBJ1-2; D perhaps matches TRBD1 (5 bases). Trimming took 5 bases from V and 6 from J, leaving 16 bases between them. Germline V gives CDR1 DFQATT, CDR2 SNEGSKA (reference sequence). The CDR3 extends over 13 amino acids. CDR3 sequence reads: CSAFLLGGNGYTF. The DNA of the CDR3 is TGCAGTGCTTTCCTCTTGGGGGGAAATGGCTACACCTTC.

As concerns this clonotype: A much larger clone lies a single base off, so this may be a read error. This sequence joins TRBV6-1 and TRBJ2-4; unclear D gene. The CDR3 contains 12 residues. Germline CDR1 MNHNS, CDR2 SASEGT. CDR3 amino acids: CASGRAKHIQYF. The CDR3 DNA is TGTGCCAGCGGACGTGCCAAACACATTCAGTACTTC.

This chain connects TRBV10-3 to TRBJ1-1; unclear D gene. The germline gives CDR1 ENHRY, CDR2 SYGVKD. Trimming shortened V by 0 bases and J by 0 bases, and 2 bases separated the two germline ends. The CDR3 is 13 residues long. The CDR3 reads CAISESVNTEAFF. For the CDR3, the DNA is TGTGCCATCAGTGAGTCAGTGAACACTGAAGCTTTCTTT.

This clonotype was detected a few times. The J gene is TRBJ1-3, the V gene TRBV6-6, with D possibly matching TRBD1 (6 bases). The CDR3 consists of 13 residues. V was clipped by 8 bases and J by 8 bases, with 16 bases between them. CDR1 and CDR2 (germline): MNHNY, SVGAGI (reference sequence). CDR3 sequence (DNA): TGTGCCAGCTCCCAGGGGAGGGGATACACCATATATTTT. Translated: CASSQGRGYTIYF.

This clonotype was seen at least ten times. The CDR3 is CASSFDRAREQYF. For the CDR3, the DNA is TGTGCCAGCAGCTTTGACAGGGCAAGAGAGCAGTACTTC. The J gene is TRBJ2-7, the V gene TRBV7-9; 7 nucleotides agree with TRBD1. The CDR3 loop spans 13 amino acids. Trimming removed 3 bases from V and 7 bases from J; junction bases left unmatched: 6. Germline V lookup: CDR1 SEHNR, CDR2 FQNEAQ (reference sequence).

The CDR3 nucleotides are TGTGCCAGCAGCCTGGGAGGAGAAAAATATGGCTACACCTTC. Translating gives CASSLGGEKYGYTF. The J gene is TRBJ1-2, the V gene TRBV6-1; D ambiguous. Trimming pared 6 bases from V and 5 bases from J, leaving 16 bases between. Per the germline V gene, CDR1 is MNHNS and CDR2 is SASEGT. The CDR3 length is 14 residues.

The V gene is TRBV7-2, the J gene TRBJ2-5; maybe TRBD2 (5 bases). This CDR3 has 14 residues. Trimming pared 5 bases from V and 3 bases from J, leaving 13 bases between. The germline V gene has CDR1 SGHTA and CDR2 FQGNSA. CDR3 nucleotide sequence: TGTGCCAGCAGCCTTTCAGCGGTCAAAGAGACCCAGTACTTC. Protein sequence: CASSLSAVKETQYF.

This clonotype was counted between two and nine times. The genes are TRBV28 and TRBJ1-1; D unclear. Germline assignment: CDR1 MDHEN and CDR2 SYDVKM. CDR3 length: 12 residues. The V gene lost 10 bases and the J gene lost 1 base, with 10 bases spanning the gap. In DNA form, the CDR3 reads TGTGCCACTTTACGGAGGAACACTGAAGCTTTCTTT. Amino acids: CATLRRNTEAFF.

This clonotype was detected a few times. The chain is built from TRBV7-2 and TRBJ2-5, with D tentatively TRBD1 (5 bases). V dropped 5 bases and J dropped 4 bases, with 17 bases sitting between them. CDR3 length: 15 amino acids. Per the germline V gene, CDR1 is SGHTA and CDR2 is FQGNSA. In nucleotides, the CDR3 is TGTGCCAGCAGCCTACAGGACGGACAAAGAGAGACCCAGTACTTC. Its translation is CASSLQDGQRETQYF.

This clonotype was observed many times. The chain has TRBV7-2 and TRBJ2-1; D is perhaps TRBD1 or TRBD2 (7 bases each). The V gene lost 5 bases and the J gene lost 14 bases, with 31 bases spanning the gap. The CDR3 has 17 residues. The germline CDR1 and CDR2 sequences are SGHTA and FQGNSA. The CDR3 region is CASSQRGTGASGVGEFF. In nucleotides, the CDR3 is TGTGCCAGCAGCCAAAGGGGAACAGGGGCTAGCGGAGTCGGGGAGTTCTTC.

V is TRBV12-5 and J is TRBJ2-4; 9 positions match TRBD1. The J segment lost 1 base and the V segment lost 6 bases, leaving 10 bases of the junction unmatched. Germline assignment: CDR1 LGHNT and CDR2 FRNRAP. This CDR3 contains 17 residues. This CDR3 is CASGSLQGQGAKNIQYF. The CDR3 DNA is TGTGCTAGTGGCTCTCTCCAAGGACAGGGGGCCAAAAACATTCAGTACTTC.

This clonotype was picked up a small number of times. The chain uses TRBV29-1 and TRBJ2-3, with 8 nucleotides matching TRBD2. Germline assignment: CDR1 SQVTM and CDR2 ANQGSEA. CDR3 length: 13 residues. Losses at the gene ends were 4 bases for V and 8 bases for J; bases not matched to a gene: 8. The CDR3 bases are TGCAGCGTTGTACTCGGGGGGGAAGGTACGCAGTATTTT. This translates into CSVVLGGEGTQYF.

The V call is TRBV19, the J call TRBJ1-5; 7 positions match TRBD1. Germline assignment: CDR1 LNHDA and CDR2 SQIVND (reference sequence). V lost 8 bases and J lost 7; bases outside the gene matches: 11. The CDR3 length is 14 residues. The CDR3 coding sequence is TGTGCCAGTCTACTGAAGGGAGGGGGCCAGCCCCAGCATTTT. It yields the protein CASLLKGGGQPQHF.

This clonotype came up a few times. CDR3 residues: CASGTAGGAEAFF. The CDR3 DNA sequence: TGTGCTAGTGGGACCGCGGGGGGCGCTGAAGCTTTCTTT. This rearrangement joins TRBV12-5 to TRBJ1-1, with D perhaps TRBD1 (6 bases). The CDR3 totals 13 residues. Between the trimmed V and J ends, which lost 6 bases and 6 bases, there was a span of 14 bases. The germline CDR1 and CDR2 sequences are LGHNT and FRNRAP.

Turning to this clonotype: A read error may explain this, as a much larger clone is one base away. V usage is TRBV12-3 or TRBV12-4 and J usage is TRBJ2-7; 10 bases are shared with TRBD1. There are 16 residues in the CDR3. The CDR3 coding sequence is TGTGCCAGCAGATTCGCCGGGACAGGGGTTTCTTACGCGCAGTACTTC. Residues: CASRFAGTGVSYAQYF.

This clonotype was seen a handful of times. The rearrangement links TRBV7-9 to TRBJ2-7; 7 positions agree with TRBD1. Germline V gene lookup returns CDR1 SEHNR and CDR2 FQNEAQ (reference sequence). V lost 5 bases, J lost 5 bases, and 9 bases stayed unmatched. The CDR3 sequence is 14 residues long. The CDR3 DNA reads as TGTGCCAGCAGCCTCCCGACAGGGTCAAACGAGCAGTACTTC. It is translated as CASSLPTGSNEQYF.